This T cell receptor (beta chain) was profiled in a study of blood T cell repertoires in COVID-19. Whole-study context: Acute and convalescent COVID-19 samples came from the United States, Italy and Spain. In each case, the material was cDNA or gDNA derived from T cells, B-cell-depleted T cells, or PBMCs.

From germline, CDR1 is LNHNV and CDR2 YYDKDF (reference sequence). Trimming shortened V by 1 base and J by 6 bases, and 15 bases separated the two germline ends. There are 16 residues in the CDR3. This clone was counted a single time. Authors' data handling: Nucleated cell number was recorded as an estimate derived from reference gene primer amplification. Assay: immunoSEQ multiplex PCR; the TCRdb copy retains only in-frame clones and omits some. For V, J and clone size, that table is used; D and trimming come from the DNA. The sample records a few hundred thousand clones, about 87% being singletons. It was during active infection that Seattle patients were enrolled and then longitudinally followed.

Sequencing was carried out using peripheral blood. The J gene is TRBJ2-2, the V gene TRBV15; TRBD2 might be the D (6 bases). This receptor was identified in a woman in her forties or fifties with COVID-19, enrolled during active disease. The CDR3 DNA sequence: TGTGCCACCAGCAGAGCTCGGGAGTTTCTTTCCGGGGAGCTGTTTTTT. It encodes CATSRAREFLSGELFF.